The 23 T cell receptor beta chains presented below share a single source sample, sequenced in a study of cytomegalovirus exposure and HLA in healthy donors. 13 Jbeta primers and 60 Vbeta primers were used for the PCR. Libraries were prepared by immunoSEQ multiplex PCR; TCRdb keeps only in-frame clonotypes and omits some of them. The table records 150,000 or so clones, roughly 85% of them present only once. Sample: PBMCs. All receptors come from a man between 45 and 60 years old in good health and CMV-seropositive.

V and J are TRBV12-5 and TRBJ2-1; TRBD1 matches 11 bases. Looked up from germline, CDR1 is LGHNT and CDR2 is FRNRAP. The trim removed 3 bases at V and 8 bases at J, leaving 3 bases unmatched. This CDR3 contains 14 residues. In DNA form, the CDR3 reads TGTGCTAGTGGTTTAGGACAGGGGGCCCATGAGCAGTTCTTC. Protein: CASGLGQGAHEQFF.

The rearrangement joins TRBV9 to TRBJ1-1; TRBD1 is a possible D gene (6 bases). This CDR3 has 14 residues. V lost 3 bases and J lost 0, with 9 bases in between. Germline V CDR1 and CDR2: SGDLS, YYNGEE. CDR3 residues: CASSASGVNTEAFF. CDR3 DNA: TGTGCCAGCAGCGCGTCAGGGGTGAACACTGAAGCTTTCTTT.

This CDR3 is CASRLDRGDGYTF. CDR3 in DNA: TGTGCCAGCAGATTGGACAGGGGTGATGGCTACACCTTC. The genes are TRBV2 and TRBJ1-2; 9 bases map to TRBD1. Germline V gene lookup returns CDR1 SNHLY and CDR2 FYNNEI. The J segment lost 6 bases and the V segment lost 6 bases, leaving 5 bases of the junction unmatched. The CDR3 is 13 amino acids.

The rearrangement links TRBV30 to TRBJ2-3; 9 bases are shared with TRBD2. The germline gives CDR1 GTSNPN, CDR2 SVGIG (reference sequence). This CDR3 spans 14 amino acids. V was pared by 1 base and J by 4 bases, with 3 bases of the junction left unmatched. CDR3 in DNA: TGTGCCTGGAGTGCCAGCGGGGGGTCAGATACGCAGTATTTT. It is translated as CAWSASGGSDTQYF.

The V and J genes are TRBV6-4 and TRBJ2-3; 7 bases fit TRBD1. Germline V gene sequence: CDR1 MRHNA, CDR2 SNTAGT. Trimming cost V 4 bases and J 4 bases; bases outside gene matches: 8. CDR3 length: 15 amino acids. The CDR3: CASSGQGGIADTQYF. CDR3 DNA: TGTGCCAGCAGTGGACAGGGTGGTATAGCAGATACGCAGTATTTT.

The chain joins TRBV2 to TRBJ1-2; no reliable D call. The CDR3 consists of 15 residues. V was shortened by 7 bases and J by 4 bases, with 19 bases between the two germline ends. Germline loops: CDR1 SNHLY, CDR2 FYNNEI. The CDR3 reads CASIYSLVQVYGYTF. In DNA form, the CDR3 reads TGTGCCAGCATCTACTCCCTTGTCCAGGTCTATGGCTACACCTTC.

The table lists this clone with a count of one. V and J are TRBV28 and TRBJ2-7; 10 bases are a match to TRBD2. The V gene's germline CDR1 is MDHEN and CDR2 SYDVKM. The CDR3 extends over 15 amino acids. The V and J ends lost 5 bases and 3 bases, in that order; junction bases with no gene match: 7. DNA for the CDR3: TGTGCCAGCAGTCCCCTAGCGGGGGTAGACTACGAGCAGTACTTC. It translates to CASSPLAGVDYEQYF. Full variable domain (remainder filled in from reference TRBV28 and TRBJ2-7): DVKVTQSSRYLVKRTGEKVFLECVQDMDHENMFWYRQDPGLGLRLIYFSYDVKMKEKGDIPEGYSVSREKKERFSLILESASTNQTSMYLCASSPLAGVDYEQYFGPGTRLTVT.

The CDR3 sequence is CASSYPTGALGTEAFF. For the CDR3, the DNA is TGTGCCAGCAGTTACCCGACAGGGGCATTGGGCACTGAAGCTTTCTTT. The chain joins TRBV6-6 to TRBJ1-1; the match to TRBD1 covers 8 bases. Losses at the gene ends were 2 bases for V and 4 bases for J; bases not matched to a gene: 9. CDR1 is MNHNY, CDR2 SVGAGI, per germline (reference sequence). The CDR3 contains 16 residues.

The gene calls are TRBV10-3 and TRBJ1-2, with 10 bases lining up with TRBD1. The germline gives CDR1 ENHRY, CDR2 SYGVKD. There are 14 residues in the CDR3. Unmatched junction bases numbered 7, after V lost 3 bases and J lost 9 bases. The CDR3 nucleotides read TGTGCCATCAGTGACTTGGGACAGGGGAACAGCTACACCTTC. It translates to CAISDLGQGNSYTF.

V usage is TRBV11-2 and J usage is TRBJ2-2; the D gene is possibly TRBD2 (5 bases). V was clipped by 2 bases and J by 6 bases, with 10 bases between them. This CDR3 spans 14 amino acids. Germline CDR1 is SGHAT and CDR2 is FQNNGV. The CDR3 spells CASSLMRVAGELFF. Written as DNA, the CDR3 is TGTGCCAGCAGCTTAATGCGGGTTGCCGGGGAGCTGTTTTTT.

V and J are TRBV19 and TRBJ2-1; D is possibly TRBD1 (5 bases). The CDR3 has 14 residues. The germline CDR1 and CDR2 sequences are LNHDA and SQIVND (reference sequence). The V end lost 10 bases, the J end lost 5 bases, and 18 bases lay between the germline ends. The CDR3 coding sequence is TGTGCCACCTTACACAGGAGTCGCGACAATGAGCAGTTCTTC. It is translated as CATLHRSRDNEQFF.

The chain combines TRBV9 with TRBJ2-7; TRBD1 matches at 9 bases. The CDR3 extends over 15 amino acids. With 3 bases clipped from V and 2 bases from J, the junction kept 6 bases outside the gene matches. Germline CDR1 reads SGDLS; CDR2 reads YYNGEE. As DNA, the CDR3 is TGTGCCAGCAGCGGCGAGGGACAGGGTCCCTACGAGCAGTACTTC. Translating it yields CASSGEGQGPYEQYF.

CDR3: CASSLGSQGDLGGYTF. The CDR3 DNA follows: TGTGCCAGCAGTTTGGGCTCACAGGGCGATCTGGGGGGCTACACCTTC. This rearrangement joins TRBV28 to TRBJ1-2; TRBD1 might be the D (6 bases). Germline V lookup: CDR1 MDHEN, CDR2 SYDVKM. The CDR3 is made up of 16 amino acids. With 3 bases removed from V and 8 bases from J, the gap between germline ends came to 22 bases.

The rearrangement joins TRBV5-1 to TRBJ1-2; D is unresolved. V lost 5 bases, J lost 2 bases, and 19 bases lay in between. CDR3 length equals 16 residues. CDR1 is SGHRS, CDR2 YFSETQ, per germline. The CDR3 coding sequence is TGCGCCAGCAGGTGGAGTCAGTTAGATACAAACTATGGCTACACCTTC. Translated, it gives CASRWSQLDTNYGYTF.

The CDR3 loop is CASSLGQLMSPQYV. Here the CDR3 DNA reads TGCGCCAGCAGCTTGGGACAGCTTATGAGTCCGCAGTACGTC. V usage is TRBV5-1 and J usage is TRBJ2-7, with D possibly TRBD1 on 5 matching bases. V lost 0 bases and J lost 9, with 16 bases in between. Germline assignment: CDR1 SGHRS and CDR2 YFSETQ. CDR3 length equals 14 residues.

The rearrangement links TRBV7-9 to TRBJ1-2; 7 nucleotides match TRBD1. Per germline, CDR1 SEHNR and CDR2 FQNEAQ (reference sequence). J gave up 5 bases and V 5 bases, and 14 bases lay outside the gene matches. This CDR3 has 16 amino acids. The CDR3 here is CASSALGATGTYGYTF. CDR3 coding DNA: TGTGCCAGCAGCGCCCTAGGGGCGACAGGGACTTATGGCTACACCTTC.

V and J are TRBV11-2 and TRBJ2-2; maybe TRBD2 (6 bases). The CDR3 totals 14 residues. Germline V gene lookup returns CDR1 SGHAT and CDR2 FQNNGV. V was clipped by 2 bases and J by 6 bases, with 10 bases between them. The CDR3 bases are TGTGCCAGCAGCTTACCTTGGGAGGCCGGGGAGCTGTTTTTT. This sequence encodes CASSLPWEAGELFF.

The chain couples TRBV28 to TRBJ1-5; no clear D. Germline assignment: CDR1 MDHEN and CDR2 SYDVKM. The CDR3 loop spans 12 amino acids. V shed 5 bases and J shed 4 bases, with 6 bases lying between them. CDR3 loop: CASSPLNQPQHF. In DNA, the CDR3 is TGTGCCAGCAGTCCTCTTAATCAGCCCCAGCATTTT.

CDR3 sequence: CASSPGTGVGYGYTF. The CDR3 nucleotides read TGTGCCAGCAGCCCCGGCACGGGGGTGGGGTATGGCTACACCTTC. This chain connects TRBV7-9 to TRBJ1-2; a weak D match, TRBD1 (5 bases). V gave up 5 bases and J gave up 5 bases, with 18 bases separating them. The germline V gene encodes CDR1 SEHNR and CDR2 FQNEAQ (reference sequence). CDR3 length equals 15 residues.

This chain uses TRBV7-8 with TRBJ1-6; TRBD1 agrees at 10 bases. The CDR3 sequence is 15 residues long. Unmatched junction bases numbered 4, after V lost 4 bases and J lost 7 bases. Germline loops: CDR1 SGHVS, CDR2 FQNEAQ. CDR3 protein: CASSWGQGPNSPLHF. In DNA, the CDR3 is TGTGCCAGCAGCTGGGGACAGGGGCCCAATTCACCCCTCCACTTT.

This chain connects TRBV28 to TRBJ2-7; a weak D match, TRBD1 (6 bases). The CDR3 has 12 residues. From germline, CDR1 is MDHEN and CDR2 SYDVKM. Between the trimmed V and J ends, which lost 6 bases and 8 bases, there was a span of 14 bases. The CDR3 sequence: CASSPPTGQQYV. CDR3 DNA: TGTGCCAGCAGCCCACCGACAGGCCAGCAGTACGTC.

The CDR3 DNA reads TGTGCCAGCAGTCCAACACAGGGGAATGGCTACACCTTC. Amino acids: CASSPTQGNGYTF. The rearrangement links TRBV6-5 to TRBJ1-2; 7 bases align to TRBD1. Germline-derived CDR1 and CDR2 are MNHEY and SVGAGI. V gave up 5 bases and J gave up 6 bases; unmatched junction bases: 6. This CDR3 has 13 residues.

V gene TRBV29-1 combines with J gene TRBJ2-3; tentatively, D is TRBD2 (6 bases). The V and J ends lost 2 bases and 5 bases respectively, with 14 bases between them. Germline V gene data show CDR1 as SQVTM and CDR2 as ANQGSEA. The CDR3 runs to 14 residues. The CDR3 DNA sequence: TGCAGCGTTGAAAGGGCGGGGCAGGGAGATACGCAGTATTTT. Translated, it gives CSVERAGQGDTQYF.